This TCR beta chain was recovered during a study of cytomegalovirus exposure and HLA in healthy donors. About the study: The roughly 130 validation repertoires, a later analysis reported, used the same platform as the 666 repertoires from the first cohort.

Method: immunoSEQ multiplex PCR; TCRdb's copy keeps in-frame clones and lacks some. The data show about 170,000 clones, roughly nine tenths seen once. It was the 120-subject validation cohort, separate from the roughly 700-subject first cohort, to which the donors belonged. A word on this clone: No antigen is known for it.

This CDR3 contains 14 residues. The germline CDR1 and CDR2 sequences are LNHNV and YYDKDF (reference sequence). The V gene lost 1 base and the J gene lost 3 bases, with 10 bases spanning the gap. Study conclusions and caveats: Most TCR sequences showed up rarely, but some public TCRs showed up in many donors. In vitro confirmation showed three CMV-associated chains to be CMV antigen specific.

Sequencing was carried out using PBMCs. The V gene is TRBV15, the J gene TRBJ2-7; D is uncertain. The clonotype originates from a woman in her twenties or thirties in good health and CMV-seronegative. The CDR3 DNA sequence: TGTGCCACCAGCAGAGCTACCGGTCTCTACGAGCAGTACTTC. Its protein is CATSRATGLYEQYF.